This is a list of T cell receptor beta chains from one sample in a study of blood T cell repertoires in COVID-19. Libraries were prepared by immunoSEQ multiplex PCR; TCRdb keeps only in-frame clonotypes and omits some of them. The sample includes over 200,000 clones, roughly 85% of them seen just once. The sample was PBMCs or T cells enriched from blood (not recorded which). The receptors were gathered from a man between 40 and 49 years old who had recovered from COVID-19. The CDR3 runs from the conserved cysteine through the conserved F or W. The D gene is left open where the match is weak. Clone size appears in some rows only: once, few, many, or a class for an expanded clone.

size,D,V,J,DNA,CDR3
NA,TRBD2,TRBV6-6,TRBJ2-1,TGTGCCAGCAGTACCGGGGGGGTGCGGCAGTTCTTC,CASSTGGVRQFF
NA,NA,TRBV5-4,TRBJ2-3,TGTGCCAGCAGCTTGGCCGGAGGGGGCACAGATACGCAGTATTTT,CASSLAGGGTDTQYF
NA,TRBD1,TRBV4-1,TRBJ2-3,TGCGCCAGCAGCTACGGGACAGCGGCGGCAGATACGCAGTATTTT,CASSYGTAAADTQYF
NA,NA,TRBV10-1,TRBJ2-5,TGCGCCAGCCGAGGTGGAGGGGGCGAGTACTTC,CASRGGGGEYF
NA,TRBD1,TRBV5-6,TRBJ1-1,TGTGCCAGCAGCCCAACAGGGGCGAACACTGAAGCTTTCTTT,CASSPTGANTEAFF
NA,TRBD2,TRBV5-1,TRBJ2-5,TGCGCCAGCAGCTTGGAACTAGCGGCTCAAGAGACCCAGTACTTC,CASSLELAAQETQYF
NA,NA,TRBV14,TRBJ1-3,TGTGCCAGCAGCGAATACAGGGTGAGCTCTGGAAACACCATATATTTT,CASSEYRVSSGNTIYF
NA,NA,TRBV18,TRBJ2-5,TGTGCCAGCTCACCAGACAGGGAGACCCAGTACTTC,CASSPDRETQYF
NA,TRBD1,TRBV10-2,TRBJ2-7,TGCGCCAGCAACGAGTACAGGGGGCAACGGGGCGAGCAGTACTTC,CASNEYRGQRGEQYF
NA,NA,TRBV6-2/TRBV6-3,TRBJ2-2,TGTGCCAGCAGTTACGTGGGGGCGGCTTTCAGCACCGGGGAGCTGTTTTTT,CASSYVGAAFSTGELFF
NA,NA,TRBV3-1/TRBV3-2,TRBJ2-4,TGTGCCAGCAGCCAAGTCTGGGGCCCGAAGGGAAACATTCAGTACTTC,CASSQVWGPKGNIQYF
NA,TRBD1,TRBV5-1,TRBJ2-1,TGCGCCAGCAGCTTGGAGGGGGCCCGTTCCTACTCTGAGCAGTTCTTC,CASSLEGARSYSEQFF
NA,TRBD2,TRBV5-4,TRBJ2-2,TGTGCCAGCAGCGAAAGACTAGCGGGGAGTACCGGGGAGCTGTTTTTT,CASSERLAGSTGELFF
NA,TRBD1,TRBV28,TRBJ1-4,TGTGCCAGCAGTTTGGCAGGGGGACTGTTTTTT,CASSLAGGLFF
NA,NA,TRBV2,TRBJ2-7,TGTGCCAGCACCAAAAGACAGGTCCCATCCTACGAGCAGTACTTC,CASTKRQVPSYEQYF
NA,TRBD2,TRBV29-1,TRBJ2-2,TGCAGCGTTGTAAGCGGGAGGGCTACCGGGGAGCTGTTTTTT,CSVVSGRATGELFF
NA,TRBD2,TRBV7-9,TRBJ2-2,TGTGCCAGCAGAAGCGGGAGTGGTGGGGCTGGGGAGCTGTTTTTT,CASRSGSGGAGELFF
NA,TRBD2,TRBV6-5,TRBJ2-7,TGTGCCAGCAGTTACGGGACTAGCGGGAGTGCCGAGCAGTACTTC,CASSYGTSGSAEQYF
once,NA,TRBV28,TRBJ1-1,TGTGCCAGCAGTCTAACAGGGTTAGTGAACACTGAAGCTTTCTTT,CASSLTGLVNTEAFF
NA,NA,TRBV9,TRBJ2-2,TGTGCCAGCAGCGTAGCCGAACTAACTCATTTCACCGGGGAGCTGTTTTTT,CASSVAELTHFTGELFF
NA,NA,TRBV10-3,TRBJ1-4,TGTGCCATCAGTGAGTCTGGCGTAGCTGAAAAACTGTTTTTT,CAISESGVAEKLFF